This TCR beta chain comes out of a study of T-cell memory formation after mild COVID-19. Each CDR3 protein is one row after TCRdb ran MiXCR on the 5' RACE reads. The table lists a few hundred thousand distinct CDR3 sequences, 20% to 25% of them singletons. Trimming left V 3 bases short and J 3 bases short, with 9 bases between. This CDR3 comprises 14 residues. Per the germline V gene, CDR1 is SGHVS and CDR2 is FQNEAQ. Sequencing was performed on PBMCs or a T cell subset sorted from them (not recorded which). V usage is TRBV7-8 and J usage is TRBJ1-3; weak D call: TRBD1 (6 bases). The sequence derives from a young man who had mild COVID-19 (a few samples of this study predate the infection). Cell type and time point are not known. CDR3 sequence reads: CASSLGAGGNTIYF. CDR3 bases: TGTGCCAGCAGCTTGGGGGCGGGTGGAAACACCATATATTTT.